The 15 T cell receptor beta chains below come from one sample, sequenced in a study of T cell responses to AZD1222 COVID-19 vaccine. Data came from immunoSEQ multiplex PCR; TCRdb stores just in-frame clones and leaves some out. The sample lists roughly 20,000 clones; approximately 79% were seen once. The sequencing used peripheral blood, collected on day 0 of AZD1222 vaccination. All receptors come from an adult in good health.

The chain is built from TRBV19 and TRBJ1-5; possible D gene TRBD1, 6 bases. Per germline, CDR1 LNHDA and CDR2 SQIVND (reference sequence). The CDR3 consists of 17 residues. V was shortened by 1 base and J by 1 base, with 14 bases between the two germline ends. The CDR3, as DNA: TGTGCCAGTAGTATAGGATCGGGGGCTCTGAGCAATCAGCCCCAGCATTTT. This sequence encodes CASSIGSGALSNQPQHF.

V and J are TRBV12-3 or TRBV12-4 and TRBJ1-2, with D tentatively TRBD1 (5 bases). The V end was cut by 9 bases, the J end by 7 bases, with 15 bases between. The CDR3 contains 12 residues. CDR3 sequence: CASNAGLGGYTF. The CDR3 region has the DNA TGTGCCAGTAACGCGGGGCTGGGTGGCTACACCTTC.

This clone has more than one count but fewer than ten. V is TRBV3-1 (or the pseudogene TRBV3-2) and J is TRBJ1-4; D perhaps matches TRBD1 (5 bases). V lost 1 base and J lost 2, with 14 bases in between. The germline V gene has CDR1 LGHDT and CDR2 YNNKEL (reference sequence). This CDR3 is 17 amino acids long. The CDR3 sequence: CASSQVAGTSTNEKLFF. The CDR3 DNA sequence: TGTGCCAGCAGCCAAGTGGCAGGGACGTCGACTAATGAAAAACTGTTTTTT.

This clone was seen more than once but under ten times. This rearrangement joins TRBV7-2 to TRBJ2-1; TRBD2 is a possible D gene (6 bases). Germline V gives CDR1 SGHTA, CDR2 FQGNSA. The CDR3 covers 15 residues. Trimming took 1 base from V and 6 from J, leaving 13 bases between them. This chain's CDR3 is CASSLDGGMGNEQFF. CDR3 in DNA: TGTGCCAGCAGCTTAGACGGCGGGATGGGCAATGAGCAGTTCTTC.

The table lists this clone with a count of one. The rearrangement joins TRBV6-2 or TRBV6-3 to TRBJ2-1, with D unclear. The germline V gene encodes CDR1 MNHEY and CDR2 SVGEGT. The CDR3 totals 14 residues. V was pared by 4 bases and J by 0 bases, with 7 bases between. CDR3 loop: CASSSWDSYNEQFF. The CDR3 nucleotides read TGTGCCAGCAGTTCGTGGGACTCCTACAATGAGCAGTTCTTC.

The chain uses TRBV30 and TRBJ1-3; no reliable D call. The CDR3 loop spans 13 amino acids. V was cut by 5 bases and J by 4 bases, with 12 bases left in between. Germline V gene lookup returns CDR1 GTSNPN and CDR2 SVGIG (reference sequence). The CDR3 DNA is TGTGCCTGGGATGGACCGTCCGGAAACACCATATATTTT. It specifies CAWDGPSGNTIYF.

The chain carries TRBV28 and TRBJ2-7; D is uncertain. This CDR3 is built from 13 residues. Germline V gene data show CDR1 as MDHEN and CDR2 as SYDVKM. Trimming pared 2 bases from V and 6 bases from J, leaving 11 bases between. The CDR3 nucleotides read TGTGCCAGCAGTTTACTAGACGGCCCCGAGCAGTACTTC. Protein sequence: CASSLLDGPEQYF.

The J gene is TRBJ2-5, the V gene TRBV23-1; 8 nucleotides agree with TRBD1. TRBV23-1 is designated an ORF whose function remains uncertain. The length of the CDR3 is 14 residues. Losses at the gene ends were 0 bases for V and 4 bases for J; bases not matched to a gene: 1. CDR3 sequence reads: CASSQSGQAETQYF. The CDR3 DNA sequence: TGCGCCAGCAGTCAATCGGGACAGGCAGAGACCCAGTACTTC.

This clone is a singleton in its sample. The rearrangement links TRBV30 to TRBJ2-1; TRBD2 aligns across 9 bases. The germline V gene has CDR1 GTSNPN and CDR2 SVGIG (reference sequence). The V segment lost 4 bases and the J segment 9 bases; nucleotides outside the gene matches: 10. The CDR3 covers 14 residues. The CDR3 DNA follows: TGTGCCTGGAAAGGGCGGGGGGGCCTCCGTGAGCAGTTCTTC. Translation gives CAWKGRGGLREQFF.

V is TRBV28 and J is TRBJ2-7; 8 positions match TRBD2. The CDR3 sequence is 16 residues long. J lost 4 bases, V lost 7 bases, and 15 bases had no gene match. CDR1 is MDHEN, CDR2 SYDVKM, per germline. The CDR3 sequence is CASITLNGGAGYEQYF. The CDR3 nucleotides read TGTGCCAGCATCACCCTCAACGGGGGGGCGGGGTACGAGCAGTACTTC.

The chain combines TRBV19 with TRBJ2-7, with D maybe TRBD1 (6 bases). The germline gives CDR1 LNHDA, CDR2 SQIVND (reference sequence). V lost 2 bases and J lost 5, with 19 bases in between. The CDR3 spans 16 residues. The CDR3 is CASSILQGSGSDEQYF. In DNA, the CDR3 is TGTGCCAGTAGTATACTACAGGGTTCTGGTTCTGACGAGCAGTACTTC.

The chain carries TRBV29-1 and TRBJ2-3, with D possibly TRBD2 on 5 matching bases. CDR3 length: 14 residues. V was shortened by 2 bases and J by 7 bases, with 16 bases between the two germline ends. Germline CDR1 and CDR2: SQVTM and ANQGSEA. The CDR3 region is CSVEPALAKYTQYF. CDR3 DNA sequence: TGCAGCGTTGAACCGGCTCTAGCAAAGTATACGCAGTATTTT.

J is TRBJ2-1 and V is TRBV27, with 9 nucleotides matching TRBD2. J gave up 6 bases and V 5 bases, and 8 bases lay outside the gene matches. This CDR3 has 15 amino acids. Per the germline V gene, CDR1 is MNHEY and CDR2 is SMNVEV (reference sequence). CDR3 amino acids: CASSVSGSSGNEQFF. DNA for the CDR3: TGTGCCAGCAGTGTTAGCGGGAGTTCCGGCAATGAGCAGTTCTTC.

The J gene is TRBJ2-2, the V gene TRBV30; TRBD1 might be the D (5 bases). This CDR3 contains 12 residues. The V gene lost 8 bases and the J gene lost 1 base, with 8 bases spanning the gap. CDR1 and CDR2 from the germline V gene are GTSNPN and SVGIG (reference sequence). The CDR3 is CAATGNTGELFF. The CDR3 region has the DNA TGTGCCGCCACAGGGAACACCGGGGAGCTGTTTTTT.

The rearrangement joins TRBV11-2 to TRBJ2-5; the D gene is possibly TRBD2 (7 bases). The CDR3 is 16 amino acids. Trimming pared 9 bases from V and 1 base from J, leaving 21 bases between. Germline lookup yields CDR1 SGHAT and CDR2 FQNNGV. As DNA, the CDR3 is TGTGCCAGTTGCCTGGGGGGGGCGGGCATCCAAGAGACCCAGTACTTC. This encodes CASCLGGAGIQETQYF.